This is a list of T cell receptor beta chains from one sample in a study of regulatory T cells in long-lasting Graves disease. TCRdb re-called the multiplex PCR reads through MiXCR, storing one row per CDR3 protein. This table holds hundreds of thousands of distinct CDR3 sequences, under 25% found once. Sequencing used peripheral blood mononuclear cells (PBMCs), obtained when the disease was refractory, from a patient treated with antithyroid drugs. These receptor sequences come from a female donor with Graves disease. Both conserved end residues are part of each CDR3. The D gene is left open where the match is weak. Expanded clones get a size class; other rows say once, few or many, or leave the size out.

j_call clone_size cdr3_length d_call v_call cdr3_nt cdr3_aa
TRBJ2-5 - 16 TRBD2 TRBV7-2 TGTGCCACGGGACTAGCGGGAGTAGTGGATCAAGAGACCCAGTACTTC CATGLAGVVDQETQYF
TRBJ1-2 many 12 - TRBV28 TGTGCCAGCAGTTTCGGGCTTTATGGCTACACCTTC CASSFGLYGYTF
TRBJ2-5 many 12 - TRBV30 TGTGCCTGGAGTGGGGGGCCGGAGACCCAGTACTTC CAWSGGPETQYF
TRBJ1-2 many 14 - TRBV13 TGTGCCAGCAGCCCCCGGGGACCGCGAGACGGCTACACCTTC CASSPRGPRDGYTF
TRBJ2-5 many 15 TRBD1 TRBV27 TGTGCCAGCAGTCTAGGTGCAGGGGGCGTGGAGACCCAGTACTTC CASSLGAGGVETQYF
TRBJ1-2 many 11 - TRBV30 TGTGCCTGGAGTGTACTCGGCGGCTACACCTTC CAWSVLGGYTF
TRBJ2-7 many 11 - TRBV11-2 TGTGCCAGCAGCCACGGTTGGGAGCAGTACTTC CASSHGWEQYF
TRBJ2-5 few 14 TRBD2 TRBV5-4 TGTGCCAGCAGCCAGGGGGTAGCGGGAGGAGCCCAGTACTTC CASSQGVAGGAQYF
TRBJ2-2 many 17 - TRBV2 TGTGCCAGCAGTGGCCCTCTGGCGGCTCCGAACACCGGGGAGCTGTTTTTT CASSGPLAAPNTGELFF
TRBJ2-2 - 17 - TRBV6-1 TGTGCCAGCACCGCCGAGGAGACTTGGGGGAACACCGGGGAGCTGTTTTTT CASTAEETWGNTGELFF
TRBJ2-2 - 17 - TRBV20-1 TGCAGTGCTAGAGATGTGTTTCAGACCCCGAACACCGGGGAGCTGTTTTTT CSARDVFQTPNTGELFF
TRBJ2-2 few 14 - TRBV19 TGTGCCAGTACCCGGATGGCGAACACCGGGGAGCTGTTTTTT CASTRMANTGELFF
TRBJ1-1 many 13 - TRBV7-8 TGTGCCAGCAGCTTTCAGGGAGAGGGAAAAGCTTTCTTT CASSFQGEGKAFF
TRBJ2-2 - 13 - TRBV4-2 TGTGCCAGCAGCCAAGAAAACACCGGGGAGCTGTTTTTT CASSQENTGELFF
TRBJ2-1 - 15 - TRBV6-2/TRBV6-3 TGTGCCAGCATGCGAGGGGAACTACGGACCTATGAGCAGTTCTTC CASMRGELRTYEQFF
TRBJ2-7 many 13 TRBD2 TRBV12-3/TRBV12-4 TGTGCCAGCGGGGGGGGACTAACCTACGAGCAGTACTTC CASGGGLTYEQYF
TRBJ2-7 many 17 TRBD1 TRBV7-2 TGTGCCAGCAGCTTAGGGATTCTTGGACAGGGCCTCTACGAGCAGTACTTC CASSLGILGQGLYEQYF